The 7 T cell receptor beta chains reported below all come from one sample, sequenced in a study of blood T cell repertoires in COVID-19. The repertoire was sequenced with immunoSEQ multiplex PCR; TCRdb's copy has only in-frame clones and lacks some. There are 250,000 to 300,000 clones in the sample; almost 85% occur only once, and approximately 5.1% lies in the top ten. What was sequenced was peripheral blood. The receptor set was obtained from a man in his fifties or sixties with active or convalescent COVID-19.

The chain carries TRBV19 and TRBJ1-1, with D perhaps TRBD1 (6 bases). The CDR3 extends over 15 amino acids. Germline-derived CDR1 and CDR2 are LNHDA and SQIVND (reference sequence). The V end was cut by 4 bases, the J end by 9 bases, with 21 bases between. CDR3 sequence: CASSNPGQTTYQAFF. CDR3 DNA sequence: TGTGCCAGTAGTAATCCGGGACAAACTACATATCAAGCTTTCTTT. Complete variable domain (other parts from reference TRBV19 and TRBJ1-1): DGGITQSPKYLFRKEGQNVTLSCEQNLNHDAMYWYRQDPGQGLRLIYYSQIVNDFQKGDIAEGYSVSREKKESFPLTVTSAQKNPTAFYLCASSNPGQTTYQAFFGQGTRLTVV.

V usage is TRBV6-5 and J usage is TRBJ1-1, with D perhaps TRBD1 (5 bases). CDR1 is MNHEY, CDR2 SVGAGI, per germline. Trimming removed 6 bases at V and 10 bases at J, with 15 bases between. The CDR3 spans 12 residues. The CDR3 loop reads CASSREQGRAFF. The CDR3 DNA follows: TGTGCCAGCAGCCGCGAGCAGGGTAGAGCTTTCTTT.

The chain has TRBV13 and TRBJ1-6; tentative D call: TRBD1 (6 bases). CDR1 PRHDT and CDR2 FYEKMQ come from the germline V gene (reference sequence). Trimming removed 7 bases from V and 8 bases from J, with 18 bases in between. This CDR3 has 15 residues. In DNA form, the CDR3 reads TGTGCCAGCACCCGTGGGCAGGGGTGGGATTCACCCCTCCACTTT. Translation: CASTRGQGWDSPLHF.

The chain has TRBV6-5 and TRBJ2-3; no clear D. The CDR3 totals 15 residues. With 5 bases removed from V and 1 base from J, the gap between germline ends came to 13 bases. Looked up from germline, CDR1 is MNHEY and CDR2 is SVGAGI. The DNA of the CDR3 is TGTGCCAGCAGTCGGTTGAGTTTGGGCACAGATACGCAGTATTTT. Translated, it gives CASSRLSLGTDTQYF.

This chain uses TRBV28 with TRBJ1-5, with D hard to call. The CDR3 is made up of 12 amino acids. Germline V gene lookup returns CDR1 MDHEN and CDR2 SYDVKM. Trimming shortened V by 4 bases and J by 9 bases, and 10 bases separated the two germline ends. Here the CDR3 DNA reads TGTGCCAGCAGTTCCGAGTACAGGCCCCAGCATTTT. It is translated as CASSSEYRPQHF.

V gene TRBV6-6 combines with J gene TRBJ2-7, with TRBD1 matching over 8 bases. J gave up 2 bases and V 4 bases, and 4 bases lay outside the gene matches. CDR1 and CDR2 from the germline V gene are MNHNY and SVGAGI (reference sequence). The CDR3 is 14 amino acids. In nucleotides, the CDR3 is TGTGCCAGCAGTTTAACAGGGGGTCCCTACGAGCAGTACTTC. It encodes CASSLTGGPYEQYF.

Notes on this clone: Additional DNA sequences in this sample encode the identical CDR3. The chain uses TRBV5-5 and TRBJ2-2; 8 nucleotides agree with TRBD1. Germline V CDR1 and CDR2: SGHKS, YYEKEE (reference sequence). The CDR3 spans 15 residues. Losses at the gene ends were 2 bases for V and 0 bases for J; bases not matched to a gene: 0. CDR3 residues: CASSLQGANTGELFF. CDR3 bases: TGTGCCAGCAGCTTACAGGGGGCGAACACCGGGGAGCTGTTTTTT.